Below, 14 T cell receptor beta chains from the same sample are listed, as sequenced in a study of human versus mouse CDR3 diversity and MHC coevolution. The method was immunoSEQ multiplex PCR; TCRdb's version includes in-frame clones alone and lacks a portion of them. The sample contains 80,000 or so clones, around 93% of which appear only once. The sequenced sample was naive CD4+ T cells from blood. Subset meaning: CD45RO-negative CD62L-positive naive CD4 T cells. These receptors were taken from a person aged 25 to 75 in good health.

This chain connects TRBV28 to TRBJ2-2, with 7 bases matching TRBD1. This CDR3 is 14 amino acids long. V was pared by 8 bases and J by 7 bases, with 10 bases of the junction left unmatched. Germline V CDR1 and CDR2: MDHEN, SYDVKM. The CDR3 nucleotides are TGTGCCAGCCAGCAACAGGGGCCGGTCGGGGAGCTGTTTTTT. Translation: CASQQQGPVGELFF.

The chain recombines TRBV28 with TRBJ2-5; 7 nucleotides match TRBD1. CDR1 and CDR2 from the germline V gene are MDHEN and SYDVKM. The trim removed 7 bases at V and 4 bases at J, leaving 6 bases unmatched. The CDR3 totals 13 residues. CDR3 region: CASKVTGLETQYF. The DNA of the CDR3 is TGTGCCAGCAAGGTGACAGGGTTAGAGACCCAGTACTTC.

The chain combines TRBV7-9 with TRBJ1-3, with 11 nucleotides matching TRBD1. The CDR3 is made up of 14 amino acids. The ends lost 6 bases at V and 6 bases at J; junction bases unmatched: 4. Germline values: CDR1 SEHNR, CDR2 FQNEAQ (reference sequence). In DNA, the CDR3 is TGTGCCAGCAGACCGGGACAGGGGGAAAACACCATATATTTT. It translates to CASRPGQGENTIYF.

V is TRBV5-6 and J is TRBJ1-2; D is unresolved. There are 13 residues in the CDR3. Between the trimmed V and J ends, which lost 6 bases and 3 bases, there was a span of 12 bases. Germline CDR1 SGHDT, CDR2 YYEEEE. Here the CDR3 DNA reads TGTGCCAGCACCTTTCGTCCCCACTATGGCTACACCTTC. It codes for CASTFRPHYGYTF. The full variable domain, in which reference TRBV5-6 and TRBJ1-2 provide the parts outside the CDR3, is DAGVTQSPTHLIKTRGQQVTLRCSPKSGHDTVSWYQQALGQGPQFIFQYYEEEERQRGNFPDRFSGHQFPNYSSELNVNALLLGDSALYLCASTFRPHYGYTFGSGTRLTVV.

The chain is built from TRBV7-3 and TRBJ2-5; 10 bases agree with TRBD1. The J call may be incorrect, as the DNA end agrees better with TRBJ2-7. This CDR3 has 13 amino acids. The germline V gene encodes CDR1 SGHTA and CDR2 FQGTGA. CDR3 nucleotide sequence: TGTGCCAGCAGCCCGGGACAGGGGTACGAGCAGTACTTC. It encodes CASSPGQGYEQYF.

This chain joins TRBV4-2 and TRBJ2-1; 8 bases map to TRBD1. The ends lost 1 base at V and 8 bases at J; junction bases unmatched: 7. CDR1 and CDR2 from the germline V gene are LGHNA and YNFKEQ. The CDR3 consists of 15 residues. CDR3 amino acids: CASSQGQGIGDEQFF. CDR3 nucleotide sequence: TGTGCCAGCAGCCAAGGACAGGGGATTGGTGATGAGCAGTTCTTC.

The chain employs TRBV7-2 and TRBJ1-2; no reliable D call. The germline V and J ends were trimmed by 1 base and 1 base, with 7 bases remaining between them. The germline gives CDR1 SGHTA, CDR2 FQGNSA. CDR3 length: 14 residues. CDR3 sequence: CASSLVAVNYGYTF. CDR3 DNA: TGTGCCAGCAGCTTAGTGGCGGTTAACTATGGCTACACCTTC.

For this clone: The junction and the germline gene differ at one end; a read error may be behind it. The chain links TRBV7-7 to TRBJ1-1; D call uncertain. Germline-derived CDR1 and CDR2 are SSHAT and FNYEAQ (reference sequence). This CDR3 region has 13 residues. CDR3 region: CASSRQVNTEAFF. In DNA form, the CDR3 reads TGTGCTAGCAGTCGGCAGGTTAACACTGAAGCTTTCTTT.

The rearrangement links TRBV5-1 to TRBJ1-1; 8 nucleotides match TRBD1. The trim removed 0 bases at V and 2 bases at J, leaving 6 bases unmatched. From germline, CDR1 is SGHRS and CDR2 YFSETQ. This CDR3 comprises 16 residues. DNA of the CDR3: TGCGCCAGCAGCTTGGCCCCCAGGGGGCTTAACACTGAAGCTTTCTTT. Residues: CASSLAPRGLNTEAFF. Using reference TRBV5-1 and TRBJ1-1 for the parts outside the CDR3, the full variable domain is KAGVTQTPRYLIKTRGQQVTLSCSPISGHRSVSWYQQTPGQGLQFLFEYFSETQRNKGNFPGRFSGRQFSNSRSEMNVSTLELGDSALYLCASSLAPRGLNTEAFFGQGTRLTVV.

The CDR3 loop reads CASTKSGGRGGYTF. Here the CDR3 DNA reads TGTGCCAGTACTAAATCGGGAGGGAGGGGGGGCTACACCTTC. The chain couples TRBV19 to TRBJ1-2, with D tentatively TRBD1 (6 bases). Germline assignment: CDR1 LNHDA and CDR2 SQIVND (reference sequence). This CDR3 comprises 14 residues. Trimming pared 7 bases from V and 8 bases from J, leaving 20 bases between.

The chain uses TRBV12-5 and TRBJ1-5; D is undetermined. V lost 1 base and J 9 bases, leaving 10 bases between the germline ends. The germline V gene has CDR1 LGHNT and CDR2 FRNRAP. This CDR3 is 13 amino acids long. The CDR3 bases are TGTGCTAGTGGTTTGGGGGCCGCTCGGCCCCAGCATTTT. Residues: CASGLGAARPQHF.

CDR3 in amino acids: CASSGGQGALGTEAFF. CDR3 DNA: TGCGCCAGCTCCGGTGGACAGGGGGCGCTGGGCACTGAAGCTTTCTTT. The chain has TRBV5-1 and TRBJ1-1; 11 bases are shared with TRBD1. This CDR3 spans 16 amino acids. The V and J ends lost 7 bases and 4 bases, in that order; junction bases with no gene match: 12. The germline gives CDR1 SGHRS, CDR2 YFSETQ.

The chain carries TRBV18 and TRBJ2-7, with 9 positions matching TRBD1. The CDR3 spans 15 residues. Germline CDR1 is KGHSH and CDR2 is LQKENI. V shed 1 base, J shed 1 base, and the junction held 2 bases outside the gene matches. Written as DNA, the CDR3 is TGTGCCAGCTCACCACTGGGACAGGGATCCTACGAGCAGTACTTC. Translating it yields CASSPLGQGSYEQYF.

The V gene is TRBV9, the J gene TRBJ2-7; D gene unclear. Germline V lookup: CDR1 SGDLS, CDR2 YYNGEE. This CDR3 has 14 residues. V was pared by 4 bases and J by 7 bases, with 18 bases between. CDR3 loop: CASSLGPSGAEQYF. CDR3 nucleotides: TGTGCCAGCAGCCTAGGACCGTCCGGAGCGGAGCAGTACTTC.